The next 17 T cell receptor beta chains were all read from a single sample in a study of blood T cell repertoires in COVID-19 (dated by TCRdb to the early 2020s). Library preparation employed the immunoSEQ multiplex PCR assay. TCRdb obtained this table from immuneACCESS and retained in-frame rearrangements with V and J assigned. These tables miss some clones; where compared with another copy, unresolved V genes account for less than half of the shortfall, and the remainder is unexplained. Present in this sample are 150,000 to 200,000 clones, about 88% of which were seen just once. The top ten hold 7% to 8% of the sample. Sequencing was carried out using peripheral blood. These receptors were taken from a woman of 80 years or more in a cohort sampled during active or convalescent COVID-19.

The chain has TRBV3-1 (or the pseudogene TRBV3-2) and TRBJ1-1, with a tentative D call TRBD1 (6 bases). Germline V gene data show CDR1 as LGHDT and CDR2 as YNNKEL (reference sequence). The CDR3 covers 14 residues. V was shortened by 5 bases and J by 0 bases, with 10 bases between the two germline ends. CDR3 in DNA: TGTGCCAGCAGCAGGGACAACATGAACACTGAAGCTTTCTTT. Translating it yields CASSRDNMNTEAFF.

The chain uses TRBV2 and TRBJ2-1; TRBD2 matches at 12 bases. Germline V CDR1 and CDR2: SNHLY, FYNNEI. The CDR3 totals 16 residues. The junction had 11 bases not matched to a gene; V was cut back by 4 bases and J by 10 bases. CDR3 residues: CASSGRASGGAGEQFF. As DNA, the CDR3 is TGTGCCAGCAGTGGTCGGGCTAGCGGGGGGGCCGGGGAGCAGTTCTTC.

This clone was observed a few times. The rearrangement joins TRBV12-5 to TRBJ1-2, with a tentative D call TRBD1 (6 bases). Germline CDR1 and CDR2: LGHNT and FRNRAP. Between the trimmed V and J ends, which lost 3 bases and 1 base, there was a span of 15 bases. The CDR3 spans 16 residues. The CDR3: CASGFSGRGVNYGYTF. The CDR3 region has the DNA TGTGCTAGTGGTTTCTCGGGGAGGGGGGTTAACTATGGCTACACCTTC.

The V and J genes are TRBV5-5 and TRBJ2-1; TRBD1 matches 7 bases. The CDR3 totals 12 residues. V shed 7 bases and J 7 bases; nucleotides not matched to a gene: 5. CDR1 SGHKS and CDR2 YYEKEE come from the germline V gene (reference sequence). The chain's CDR3 is CASSTGANEQFF. DNA of the CDR3: TGTGCCAGCTCTACAGGGGCAAATGAGCAGTTCTTC.

The chain employs TRBV11-3 and TRBJ1-6, with TRBD1 as a possible D gene (5 bases). V gave up 0 bases and J gave up 7 bases, with 10 bases separating them. This CDR3 has 15 residues. CDR1 SGHNT and CDR2 YENEEA come from the germline V gene. CDR3 in amino acids: CASSLEGDGNSPLHF. As DNA, the CDR3 is TGTGCCAGCAGCTTAGAAGGGGATGGGAATTCACCCCTCCACTTT. Complete variable domain (other parts from reference TRBV11-3 and TRBJ1-6): EAGVVQSPRYKIIEKKQPVAFWCNPISGHNTLYWYLQNLGQGPELLIRYENEEAVDDSQLPKDRFSAERLKGVDSTLKIQPAELGDSAVYLCASSLEGDGNSPLHFGNGTRLTVT.

The rearrangement uses TRBV28 and TRBJ1-6; D is unclear. Trimming left V 3 bases short and J 6 bases short, with 18 bases between. Germline V lookup: CDR1 MDHEN, CDR2 SYDVKM. The CDR3 is 17 amino acids. This CDR3 reads CASSFVLGGGINSPLHF. CDR3 bases: TGTGCCAGCAGTTTTGTACTCGGAGGCGGAATTAATTCACCCCTCCACTTT.

This chain uses TRBV9 with TRBJ1-2, with D possibly TRBD1 on 5 matching bases. Germline V gene lookup returns CDR1 SGDLS and CDR2 YYNGEE. The CDR3 runs to 15 residues. V lost 3 bases, J lost 0 bases, and 12 bases lay in between. The CDR3 is CASSAQGPTNYGYTF. CDR3 nucleotides: TGTGCCAGCAGCGCCCAGGGTCCTACTAACTATGGCTACACCTTC. Complete variable domain (other parts from reference TRBV9 and TRBJ1-2): DSGVTQTPKHLITATGQRVTLRCSPRSGDLSVYWYQQSLDQGLQFLIQYYNGEERAKGNILERFSAQQFPDLHSELNLSSLELGDSALYFCASSAQGPTNYGYTFGSGTRLTVV.

This clone was picked up one time. The CDR3 is CASSLGGVFSGNTIYF. For the CDR3, the DNA is TGTGCCAGCAGTTTAGGAGGGGTCTTCTCTGGAAACACCATATATTTT. This chain joins TRBV28 and TRBJ1-3, with D perhaps matching TRBD1 (5 bases). Germline assignment: CDR1 MDHEN and CDR2 SYDVKM. The CDR3 runs 16 residues. The V end lost 2 bases, the J end lost 0 bases, and 11 bases lay between the germline ends. Drawing the rest from reference TRBV28 and TRBJ1-3, the complete variable domain is DVKVTQSSRYLVKRTGEKVFLECVQDMDHENMFWYRQDPGLGLRLIYFSYDVKMKEKGDIPEGYSVSREKKERFSLILESASTNQTSMYLCASSLGGVFSGNTIYFGEGSWLTVV.

The V gene is TRBV28, the J gene TRBJ1-2; 7 bases align to TRBD1. V trimming: 7 bases; J trimming: 6 bases; junction bases outside the gene matches: 8. There are 13 residues in the CDR3. CDR1 MDHEN and CDR2 SYDVKM come from the germline V gene. The CDR3 is CASTSDRADGYTF. The CDR3 coding sequence is TGTGCCAGCACCTCCGACAGGGCGGATGGCTACACCTTC.

This clone was observed once. V usage is TRBV3-1 (or the pseudogene TRBV3-2) and J usage is TRBJ1-2, with 9 positions matching TRBD1. The trim removed 4 bases at V and 8 bases at J, leaving 8 bases unmatched. This CDR3 region has 14 residues. Per the germline V gene, CDR1 is LGHDT and CDR2 is YNNKEL (reference sequence). The CDR3 DNA reads TGTGCCAGCAGCCCTTCCGGGACAGGGAGGGGCTACACCTTC. Its translation is CASSPSGTGRGYTF.

The V and J genes are TRBV3-1 (or the pseudogene TRBV3-2) and TRBJ1-3; a weak D match, TRBD1 (5 bases). Germline V lookup: CDR1 LGHDT, CDR2 YNNKEL (reference sequence). V shed 0 bases and J shed 7 bases, with 16 bases lying between them. This CDR3 has 16 amino acids. CDR3 sequence reads: CASSQDTDNQANTIYF. The CDR3 nucleotides read TGTGCCAGCAGCCAAGATACGGACAATCAGGCGAACACCATATATTTT.

V and J are TRBV11-2 and TRBJ2-3; D is perhaps TRBD2 (6 bases). The CDR3 totals 14 residues. The V and J ends lost 3 bases and 3 bases respectively, with 10 bases between them. Germline assignment: CDR1 SGHAT and CDR2 FQNNGV. The CDR3 loop is CASSLAGWTDTQYF. The CDR3, as DNA: TGTGCCAGCAGCTTGGCGGGGTGGACAGATACGCAGTATTTT. Full variable domain (rest looked up from reference TRBV11-2 and TRBJ2-3): EAGVAQSPRYKIIEKRQSVAFWCNPISGHATLYWYQQILGQGPKLLIQFQNNGVVDDSQLPKDRFSAERLKGVDSTLKIQPAKLEDSAVYLCASSLAGWTDTQYFGPGTRLTVL.

This clone was recorded once. The chain couples TRBV18 to TRBJ1-4, with TRBD1 identical over 9 bases. Looked up from germline, CDR1 is KGHSH and CDR2 is LQKENI. This CDR3 spans 14 amino acids. V lost 3 bases, J lost 8 bases, and 4 bases stayed unmatched. The CDR3 reads CASSPGQGREKLFF. The CDR3 DNA sequence: TGTGCCAGCTCACCTGGACAGGGGAGGGAAAAACTGTTTTTT.

The gene calls are TRBV18 and TRBJ2-1, with 13 bases fitting TRBD2. This CDR3 contains 20 residues. V lost 4 bases, J lost 2 bases, and 14 bases stayed unmatched. Germline V CDR1 and CDR2: KGHSH, LQKENI. The CDR3 is CASSHPGLAGSPGPYNEQFF. CDR3 DNA sequence: TGTGCCAGCTCACACCCGGGACTAGCGGGATCCCCGGGCCCCTACAATGAGCAGTTCTTC.

This clone was counted a single time. V is TRBV7-8 and J is TRBJ2-3; 8 bases align to TRBD2. Germline V gene lookup returns CDR1 SGHVS and CDR2 FQNEAQ. The junction had 6 bases not matched to a gene; V was cut back by 1 base and J by 0 bases. The CDR3 has 17 amino acids. The CDR3 nucleotides are TGTGCCAGCAGCTTAGTCTCCGGGGGGGCTAGCACAGATACGCAGTATTTT. Protein product: CASSLVSGGASTDTQYF.

The chain joins TRBV19 to TRBJ2-7, with 9 bases matching TRBD1. This CDR3 has 15 amino acids. Germline V lookup: CDR1 LNHDA, CDR2 SQIVND (reference sequence). The V segment lost 8 bases and the J segment 6 bases; nucleotides outside the gene matches: 14. The CDR3 sequence is CASRPSGTGKAEQYF. The CDR3, as DNA: TGTGCCAGTCGCCCATCCGGGACAGGGAAAGCCGAGCAGTACTTC.

The chain joins TRBV10-3 to TRBJ2-2; 13 nucleotides agree with TRBD2. Losses at the gene ends were 5 bases for V and 6 bases for J; bases not matched to a gene: 6. The germline V gene encodes CDR1 ENHRY and CDR2 SYGVKD. This CDR3 contains 16 residues. The CDR3 DNA is TGTGCCATCAGTTTGACTAGCGGGGGGTCTGCCGGGGAGCTGTTTTTT. Protein: CAISLTSGGSAGELFF.